This T cell receptor beta chain derives from a study of blood T cells in healthy people across ages. Study-level background: About one barcoded beta molecule per two T cells was captured by template switching.

For the second PCR, which ran for about 7 to 12 cycles, a sample-barcoded 5' primer and a J-beta primer mix were used. TCRdb processed the 5' RACE reads anew with MiXCR; each CDR3 protein has one entry. The table lists fewer than 1,200,000 distinct CDR3 sequences, about 23% of them singletons. The same specimen was also included in a second study, on T cells of mothers and their children. In that study: The study recruited a few healthy Caucasian mothers and their six children as donors. Sequencing got over 8 million TCR beta CDR3 reads from each mother and around 3.1 million from each child.

The receptor was derived from a girl aged 2 to 9 in good health. Sequences were obtained from blood.

The chain's CDR3 is CASSPVRGEGLSSYEQYF. CDR3 sequence (DNA): TGTGCCAGCAGTCCAGTTAGGGGTGAGGGGCTAAGCTCCTACGAGCAGTACTTC. This chain joins TRBV28 and TRBJ2-7; D is perhaps TRBD1 or TRBD2 (5 bases each). Between the trimmed V and J ends, which lost 5 bases and 0 bases, there was a span of 23 bases. This CDR3 region has 18 residues. The germline V gene encodes CDR1 MDHEN and CDR2 SYDVKM.